Presented here are 17 T cell receptor beta chains from one specimen sequenced in a study of T cell repertoires in cytomegalovirus infection. TCRdb re-derived calls from the reads in MiXCR, one entry per CDR3 protein. The repertoire holds roughly 760,000 distinct CDR3 sequences, with about 40% as singletons. Sequenced material: PBMCs. These receptors all come from a human donor in good health (CMV status not recorded). Some clones in this sample may be carry-over from other donors' samples.

To note about this clonotype: The junction departs from the called germline gene at one end, perhaps through a read error. The chain links TRBV19 to TRBJ1-1; 8 bases agree with TRBD1. The CDR3 length is 16 residues. The V gene's germline CDR1 is LNHDA and CDR2 SQIVND (reference sequence). CDR3: CDSSIAGQGAPAEAFF. The CDR3 DNA reads TGTGACAGTAGTATAGCGGGGCAGGGGGCGCCGGCTGAAGCTTTCTTT.

The chain joins TRBV28 to TRBJ1-6; D ambiguous. The V end was cut by 2 bases, the J end by 14 bases, with 7 bases between. CDR1 MDHEN and CDR2 SYDVKM come from the germline V gene. The CDR3 covers 11 residues. CDR3 in amino acids: CASSLGGALHF. The DNA for the CDR3 is TGTGCCAGCAGTTTAGGTGGGGCCCTCCACTTT. The full variable domain, with the rest looked up from reference TRBV28 and TRBJ1-6, is DVKVTQSSRYLVKRTGEKVFLECVQDMDHENMFWYRQDPGLGLRLIYFSYDVKMKEKGDIPEGYSVSREKKERFSLILESASTNQTSMYLCASSLGGALHFGNGTRLTVT.

V gene TRBV19 combines with J gene TRBJ2-1; D is perhaps TRBD2 (6 bases). The CDR3 loop spans 15 amino acids. Germline V gene sequence: CDR1 LNHDA, CDR2 SQIVND (reference sequence). Trimming took off 6 bases at V and 0 bases at J, with 12 bases between the two ends. CDR3 bases: TGTGCCAGTAGAGCTAGCGCGAGCTCCTACAATGAGCAGTTCTTC. Protein: CASRASASSYNEQFF.

This clonotype has a handful of counts. The chain combines TRBV7-9 with TRBJ1-2; 7 bases align to TRBD1. CDR1 and CDR2 from the germline V gene are SEHNR and FQNEAQ (reference sequence). CDR3 length: 15 residues. With 1 base clipped from V and 7 bases from J, the junction kept 9 bases outside the gene matches. This CDR3 is CASSLVAGTAGGYTF. DNA for the CDR3: TGTGCCAGCAGCTTAGTGGCGGGGACAGCCGGTGGCTACACCTTC.

This rearrangement joins TRBV19 to TRBJ1-5; D remains ambiguous. Germline V gene lookup returns CDR1 LNHDA and CDR2 SQIVND (reference sequence). V lost 7 bases and J 6 bases, leaving 19 bases between the germline ends. This CDR3 comprises 15 residues. The chain's CDR3 is CASINAPVKVQPQHF. The CDR3 DNA reads TGTGCCAGTATTAACGCCCCGGTGAAAGTTCAGCCCCAGCATTTT.

This clonotype was seen many times. The chain couples TRBV6-1 to TRBJ2-6; no clear D gene. V was clipped by 1 base and J by 0 bases, with 4 bases between them. Per germline, CDR1 MNHNS and CDR2 SASEGT. The CDR3 totals 15 residues. CDR3 amino acids: CASSEVSSGANVLTF. Written as DNA, the CDR3 is TGTGCCAGCAGTGAAGTCAGCTCTGGGGCCAACGTCCTGACTTTC.

The chain recombines TRBV12-3 or TRBV12-4 with TRBJ1-4, with D possibly TRBD1 on 5 matching bases. The CDR3 length is 14 residues. The germline V and J ends were trimmed by 5 bases and 10 bases, with 17 bases remaining between them. CDR3 sequence (DNA): TGTGCCAGCAGTCACACGGCAAACAGGAGAAAACTGTTTTTT. Its translation is CASSHTANRRKLFF.

The count of this clonotype is one. An end of the junction does not agree with germline; a read error may underlie this. The gene calls are TRBV7-9 and TRBJ1-4; the D gene is possibly TRBD1 (5 bases). Germline V gene lookup returns CDR1 SEHNR and CDR2 FQNEAQ (reference sequence). The CDR3 spans 18 residues. CDR3 nucleotide sequence: TGTGCCAGCAGCCGGAGTCTTGAATTGGGACGGCGGAATGAAAAACTGTCTTTT. Translation gives CASSRSLELGRRNEKLSF.

This CDR3 is CASSLRPAGSPSSGNTIYF. CDR3 nucleotides: TGTGCCAGCAGCTTAAGACCGGCGGGCAGCCCTTCCTCTGGAAACACCATATATTTT. The chain employs TRBV7-3 and TRBJ1-3; D is uncertain. The germline CDR1 and CDR2 sequences are SGHTA and FQGTGA. V shed 1 base and J shed 0 bases, with 19 bases lying between them. There are 19 residues in the CDR3.

This clonotype has a count of ten or more. The CDR3 nucleotides read TGTGCCAGCAGCTTAACCGGGGGTGAAGCTTTCTTT. Translating gives CASSLTGGEAFF. This chain joins TRBV7-3 and TRBJ1-1, with D perhaps TRBD1 (5 bases). V lost 0 bases, J lost 7 bases, and 6 bases lay in between. Germline CDR1 reads SGHTA; CDR2 reads FQGTGA. The CDR3 length is 12 residues. Using reference TRBV7-3 and TRBJ1-1 for the parts outside the CDR3, the full variable domain is GAGVSQTPSNKVTEKGKYVELRCDPISGHTALYWYRQSLGQGPEFLIYFQGTGAADDSGLPNDRFFAVRPEGSVSTLKIQRTERGDSAVYLCASSLTGGEAFFGQGTRLTVV.

The rearrangement joins TRBV28 to TRBJ2-7, with D possibly being TRBD1 (6 bases). There are 13 residues in the CDR3. Germline loops: CDR1 MDHEN, CDR2 SYDVKM. The V end lost 8 bases, the J end lost 2 bases, and 13 bases lay between the germline ends. As DNA, the CDR3 is TGTGCCAGCTGGGGGACACAGCCCTACGAGCAGTACTTC. Translated: CASWGTQPYEQYF.

The gene calls are TRBV7-9 and TRBJ1-1, with D maybe TRBD1 (6 bases). V was clipped by 5 bases and J by 4 bases, with 26 bases between them. This CDR3 contains 18 residues. Germline values: CDR1 SEHNR, CDR2 FQNEAQ (reference sequence). Written as DNA, the CDR3 is TGTGCCAGCAGCCATAAGGGGGGTGGTACGTGGGTGAGCACTGAAGCTTTCTTT. Its protein is CASSHKGGGTWVSTEAFF.

V usage is TRBV28 and J usage is TRBJ1-5; D unresolved. The germline V gene encodes CDR1 MDHEN and CDR2 SYDVKM. The CDR3 extends over 15 amino acids. The V gene lost 6 bases and the J gene lost 2 bases, with 14 bases spanning the gap. This chain's CDR3 is CASRRALGGNQPQHF. The CDR3 region has the DNA TGTGCCAGCAGGCGGGCCCTGGGCGGCAATCAGCCCCAGCATTTT.

V is TRBV29-1 and J is TRBJ2-7; D gene unclear. V was clipped by 7 bases and J by 5 bases, with 9 bases between them. CDR3 length equals 10 residues. Germline CDR1 and CDR2: SQVTM and ANQGSEA. For the CDR3, the DNA is TGCAGCGCTTTCGAGCACGAGCAGTACTTC. This codes for CSAFEHEQYF.

This sequence joins TRBV18 and TRBJ2-7; D is possibly TRBD2 (5 bases). Germline V gene data show CDR1 as KGHSH and CDR2 as LQKENI. The CDR3 sequence is 12 residues long. The V end was cut by 6 bases, the J end by 5 bases, with 11 bases between. The CDR3 is CASSPTRNEQYF. The CDR3, as DNA: TGTGCCAGCTCCCCTACTAGGAACGAGCAGTACTTC.

The chain combines TRBV7-6 with TRBJ2-1; tentative D call: TRBD2 (5 bases). The V and J ends lost 3 bases and 3 bases respectively, with 30 bases between them. The length of the CDR3 is 21 residues. Germline CDR1 reads SGHVS; CDR2 reads FNYEAQ. CDR3: CASSFLSLGSSGSTIYNEQFF. For the CDR3, the DNA is TGTGCCAGCAGCTTCTTATCTTTGGGATCATCGGGATCGACAATCTACAATGAGCAGTTCTTC. Full variable domain (rest looked up from reference TRBV7-6 and TRBJ2-1): GAGVSQSPRYKVTKRGQDVALRCDPISGHVSLYWYRQALGQGPEFLTYFNYEAQQDKSGLPNDRFSAERPEGSISTLTIQRTEQRDSAMYRCASSFLSLGSSGSTIYNEQFFGPGTRLTVL.

There are many counts of this clonotype. Germline and junction disagree at one end, which may indicate a read error. V usage is TRBV7-7 and J usage is TRBJ2-5; D gene uncertain. The V gene's germline CDR1 is SSHAT and CDR2 FNYEAQ (reference sequence). There are 13 residues in the CDR3. CDR3 sequence reads: CASSLAGAQRKYF. CDR3 sequence (DNA): TGTGCTAGCAGCTTAGCTGGAGCACAGAGAAAGTACTTC.